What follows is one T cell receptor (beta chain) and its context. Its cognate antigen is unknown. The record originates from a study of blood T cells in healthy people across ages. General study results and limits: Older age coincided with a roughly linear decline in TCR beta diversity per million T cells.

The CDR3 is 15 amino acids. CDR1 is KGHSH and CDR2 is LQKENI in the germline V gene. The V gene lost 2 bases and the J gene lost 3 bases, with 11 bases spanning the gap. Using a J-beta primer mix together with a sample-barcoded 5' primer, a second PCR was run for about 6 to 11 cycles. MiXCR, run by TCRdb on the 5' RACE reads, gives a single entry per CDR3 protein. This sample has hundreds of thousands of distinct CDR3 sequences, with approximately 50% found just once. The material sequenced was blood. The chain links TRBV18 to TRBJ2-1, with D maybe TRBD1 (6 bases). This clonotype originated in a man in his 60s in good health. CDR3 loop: CASSPTEDSYNEQFF. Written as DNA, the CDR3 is TGTGCCAGCTCACCAACGGAGGACAGCTACAATGAGCAGTTCTTC.